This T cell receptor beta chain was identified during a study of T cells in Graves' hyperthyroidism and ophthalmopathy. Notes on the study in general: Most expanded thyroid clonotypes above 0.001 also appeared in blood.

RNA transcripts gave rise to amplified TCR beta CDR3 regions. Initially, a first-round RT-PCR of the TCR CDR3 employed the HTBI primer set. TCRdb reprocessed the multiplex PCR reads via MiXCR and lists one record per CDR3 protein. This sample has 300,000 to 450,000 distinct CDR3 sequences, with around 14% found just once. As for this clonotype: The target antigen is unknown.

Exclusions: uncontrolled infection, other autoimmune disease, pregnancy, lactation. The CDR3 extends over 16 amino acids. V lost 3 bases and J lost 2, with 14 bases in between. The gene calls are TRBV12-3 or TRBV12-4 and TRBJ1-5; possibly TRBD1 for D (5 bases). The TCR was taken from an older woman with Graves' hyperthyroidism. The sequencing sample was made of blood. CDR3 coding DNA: TGTGCCAGCAGTTTCTTCCAAGTGACAGGCAATCAGCCCCAGCATTTT. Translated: CASSFFQVTGNQPQHF.